This T cell receptor beta chain was sequenced in a study of shared clonotypes between healthy human individuals. CD45RO negativity and positive selection for CCR7 defined naive CD8 cells, a population that excluded terminally differentiated effector memory CD45RA+ cells. The CDR3 covers 15 residues. V was cut by 5 bases and J by 0 bases, with 14 bases left in between. CDR1 and CDR2 (germline): PRHDT, FYEKMQ (reference sequence). The authors ran the assay at deep level. Clones were sequenced by immunoSEQ multiplex PCR, and TCRdb holds only the in-frame ones, with some missing. The sample has approximately 2,000,000 clones, around 95% seen once.

V usage is TRBV13 and J usage is TRBJ2-7, with D tentatively TRBD1 or TRBD2 (7 bases each). The TCR originated in a young man in good health. Some clones in this sample may be carry-over from other donors' samples. Sequencing was carried out using naive CD8+ T cells from PBMCs. This chain's CDR3 is CASSPTRGGSYEQYF. The CDR3 DNA sequence: TGTGCCAGCAGCCCTACCAGGGGGGGCTCCTACGAGCAGTACTTC. The variable domain in full, completed from reference TRBV13 and TRBJ2-7, reads AAGVIQSPRHLIKEKRETATLKCYPIPRHDTVYWYQQGPGQDPQFLISFYEKMQSDKGSIPDRFSAQQFSDYHSELNMSSLELGDSALYFCASSPTRGGSYEQYFGPGTRLTVT.